Listed below are T cell receptor beta chains from one sample, sequenced in a study of Graves' ophthalmopathy and Graves' hyperthyroidism. TCRdb re-derived calls from the multiplex PCR reads in MiXCR, one entry per CDR3 protein. The sample gives about 39,000 distinct CDR3 sequences, around half of which show up once; about 26% is in the top ten. The sample was peripheral blood. Receptors were obtained from an adult woman with stable Graves' hyperthyroidism. Both conserved end residues are part of each CDR3.

CDR3 protein	V gene	J gene
CASSWVGTGNSGANVLTF	TRBV5-1	TRBJ2-6
CASSPGVSPLHF	TRBV12-3/TRBV12-4	TRBJ1-6
CSALAGGKYERCF	TRBV20-1	TRBJ2-7
CSARLAVYEQYF	TRBV20-1	TRBJ2-7
CASSPTGLQETQYF	TRBV5-8	TRBJ2-5
CASRPTSGRSYEQYF	TRBV6-2/TRBV6-3	TRBJ2-7
CASSLASSGLYEQYF	TRBV7-6	TRBJ2-7
CSASGGQGVNYGYTF	TRBV20-1	TRBJ1-2
CASNPFGGSAGELSF	TRBV7-9	TRBJ2-2
CAISEDTGYANYGYTF	TRBV10-3	TRBJ1-2
CASSYQGVDQPQHF	TRBV6-6	TRBJ1-5
CSARGPRGGPSYEQYF	TRBV20-1	TRBJ2-7
CASSVPGDRVGTQYF	TRBV2	TRBJ2-5
CASSPGEGYGYTF	TRBV5-1	TRBJ1-2
CASSHAGEQYF	TRBV3-1	TRBJ2-7
CASSLAEPGELFF	TRBV5-1	TRBJ2-2
CSVGTDYGYTF	TRBV29-1	TRBJ1-2
CSDGGQHGDTEAFF	TRBV29-1	TRBJ1-1
CSVGTAIAGETYEQYF	TRBV20-1	TRBJ2-7
CSAPNTDRGIDYGYTF	TRBV20-1	TRBJ1-2
CAIRDDRVEFGYTF	TRBV10-3	TRBJ1-2
CASQRAQLGQETQYF	TRBV7-6	TRBJ2-5
CASSGAGASHGYTF	TRBV10-1	TRBJ1-2
CASSVSQGAVSYEQYF	TRBV27	TRBJ2-7
CASSIGQAVCEKLFF	TRBV19	TRBJ1-4
CASSEGLAGAREYF	TRBV2	TRBJ2-7
CASSPGTITGELFF	TRBV7-2	TRBJ2-2
CASSPLASAASSGNTIYF	TRBV7-3	TRBJ1-3
CASRNGQGAIENTEAFF	TRBV5-1	TRBJ1-1
CASSQSDRGPYEQYF	TRBV7-9	TRBJ2-7
CASSLKGDRVHQPQHF	TRBV12-3/TRBV12-4	TRBJ1-5
CASSAAAGGLPYEQYF	TRBV27	TRBJ2-7
CASSHRQGSEKLFF	TRBV6-5	TRBJ1-4
CAISIGVTSGIQETQYF	TRBV10-3	TRBJ2-5
CSVGLTRFYEQYF	TRBV29-1	TRBJ2-7
CASSLSSIVLSNQPQHF	TRBV2	TRBJ1-5
CASGARLAGNTIYF	TRBV12-3/TRBV12-4	TRBJ1-3
CATSRVAGGTEAFF	TRBV15	TRBJ1-1
CASIILSGANVLTF	TRBV2	TRBJ2-6